These 20 T cell receptor beta chains originate from one sample sequenced in a study of T cell responses to AZD1222 COVID-19 vaccine. Some clones are missing from TCRdb's copy, which holds only in-frame ones; the method was immunoSEQ multiplex PCR. Altogether about 100,000 clones are present, approximately 87% being singletons, with the ten largest covering more than 15%. The sample here was peripheral blood, taken on day 0 of AZD1222 vaccination. These receptors were collected from an adult in good health.

The V call is TRBV30, the J call TRBJ2-5, with D possibly being TRBD2 (5 bases). CDR1 is GTSNPN and CDR2 is SVGIG in the germline V gene (reference sequence). V shed 0 bases and J shed 1 base, with 9 bases lying between them. This CDR3 has 14 amino acids. CDR3 sequence reads: CAWSVDLAQETQYF. The CDR3 region has the DNA TGTGCCTGGAGTGTAGACCTAGCCCAAGAGACCCAGTACTTC. Based on the CDR3 plus reference TRBV30 and TRBJ2-5, the full variable domain is SQTIHQWPATLVQPVGSPLSLECTVEGTSNPNLYWYRQAAGRGLQLLFYSVGIGQISSEVPQNLSASRPQDRQFILSSKKLLLSDSGFYLCAWSVDLAQETQYFGPGTRLLVL.

This chain uses TRBV9 with TRBJ1-1; D is ambiguous. Germline assignment: CDR1 SGDLS and CDR2 YYNGEE. V was clipped by 0 bases and J by 0 bases, with 6 bases between them. The length of the CDR3 is 14 residues. The CDR3 loop is CASSVAPLNTEAFF. The CDR3 DNA reads as TGTGCCAGCAGCGTAGCACCTTTGAACACTGAAGCTTTCTTT. Full variable domain (remainder filled in from reference TRBV9 and TRBJ1-1): DSGVTQTPKHLITATGQRVTLRCSPRSGDLSVYWYQQSLDQGLQFLIQYYNGEERAKGNILERFSAQQFPDLHSELNLSSLELGDSALYFCASSVAPLNTEAFFGQGTRLTVV.

This chain uses TRBV5-1 with TRBJ2-3; 8 bases line up with TRBD1. CDR3 length: 15 residues. V shed 5 bases and J 3 bases; nucleotides not matched to a gene: 8. Germline V CDR1 and CDR2: SGHRS, YFSETQ. CDR3 residues: CASSLDRGGTDTQYF. Here the CDR3 DNA reads TGCGCCAGCAGTCTCGACAGGGGAGGAACAGATACGCAGTATTTT.

This chain's CDR3 is CASSFSGIYQPQHF. In nucleotides, the CDR3 is TGTGCCAGCAGCTTCTCGGGCATATATCAGCCCCAGCATTTT. The V and J genes are TRBV5-8 and TRBJ1-5; D is uncertain. V lost 2 bases, J lost 5 bases, and 11 bases lay in between. CDR3 length equals 14 residues. Germline CDR1 and CDR2: SGHTS and YDEGEE.

The genes are TRBV7-2 and TRBJ2-5; D possibly uses TRBD1 or TRBD2 (5 bases each). The CDR3 runs 13 residues. V was clipped by 5 bases and J by 5 bases, with 12 bases between them. Germline CDR1 is SGHTA and CDR2 is FQGNSA. CDR3 coding DNA: TGTGCCAGCAGCCAAGGGACGGTGGAGACCCAGTACTTC. This encodes CASSQGTVETQYF.

This chain joins TRBV28 and TRBJ2-1; 10 nucleotides line up with TRBD1. V lost 5 bases and J lost 4; bases outside the gene matches: 8. This CDR3 has 16 residues. Germline CDR1 MDHEN, CDR2 SYDVKM. The CDR3 DNA sequence: TGTGCCAGCAGTGCCCGACAGGGGGCGAGATACAATGAGCAGTTCTTC. This gives the protein CASSARQGARYNEQFF.

The chain uses TRBV2 and TRBJ2-1; TRBD1 is a possible D gene (6 bases). This CDR3 is built from 15 residues. The germline V gene encodes CDR1 SNHLY and CDR2 FYNNEI. Trimming shortened V by 7 bases and J by 1 base, and 14 bases separated the two germline ends. This CDR3 reads CASKGVGLSYNEQFF. The DNA for the CDR3 is TGTGCCAGCAAGGGGGTCGGCTTGTCCTACAATGAGCAGTTCTTC. Variable domain in full (rest from reference TRBV2 and TRBJ2-1): EPEVTQTPSHQVTQMGQEVILRCVPISNHLYFYWYRQILGQKVEFLVSFYNNEISEKSEIFDDQFSVERPDGSNFTLKIRSTKLEDSAMYFCASKGVGLSYNEQFFGPGTRLTVL.

The rearrangement joins TRBV9 to TRBJ2-5, with 9 nucleotides matching TRBD1. This CDR3 region has 17 residues. V shed 0 bases and J 5 bases; nucleotides not matched to a gene: 11. Germline V CDR1 and CDR2: SGDLS, YYNGEE. The CDR3 protein is CASSVEGQGGVGETQYF. CDR3 DNA sequence: TGTGCCAGCAGCGTAGAGGGACAGGGAGGAGTGGGGGAGACCCAGTACTTC.

This clone was observed a handful of times. The rearrangement uses TRBV15 and TRBJ1-5; D gene uncertain. This CDR3 is built from 17 residues. Germline V lookup: CDR1 LNHNV, CDR2 YYDKDF (reference sequence). With 0 bases removed from V and 0 bases from J, the gap between germline ends came to 12 bases. CDR3 coding DNA: TGTGCCACCAGCAGAGAAAGTGCGGGTTATAGCAATCAGCCCCAGCATTTT. Translating it yields CATSRESAGYSNQPQHF.

The chain uses TRBV6-5 and TRBJ2-7; D is possibly TRBD2 (5 bases). Trimming took 2 bases from V and 9 from J, leaving 14 bases between them. From germline, CDR1 is MNHEY and CDR2 SVGAGI. The CDR3 has 13 residues. CDR3 nucleotide sequence: TGTGCCAGCAGTTACGCGGGCAGCCTGGGGCAGTACTTC. It is translated as CASSYAGSLGQYF.

The chain couples TRBV4-3 to TRBJ1-1; TRBD1 matches 9 bases. With 0 bases clipped from V and 4 bases from J, the junction kept 21 bases outside the gene matches. CDR1 and CDR2 (germline): LGHNA, YSLEER. The CDR3 runs to 21 residues. The CDR3 DNA is TGCGCCAGCAGCCAAGAAGCGCCAATCCGGGACAGGGCCACACGGAGCACTGAAGCTTTCTTT. Translated, it gives CASSQEAPIRDRATRSTEAFF.

The chain has TRBV18 and TRBJ1-2; D is uncertain. This CDR3 has 14 residues. Trimming cost V 4 bases and J 4 bases, with 13 bases left between them. The V gene's germline CDR1 is KGHSH and CDR2 LQKENI. DNA of the CDR3: TGTGCCAGCTCACTAGCGACCTGGGCCTATGGCTACACCTTC. Protein: CASSLATWAYGYTF.

This clone occurred a few times. The chain couples TRBV7-9 to TRBJ1-2; D call uncertain. The CDR3 spans 15 residues. In germline, CDR1 is SEHNR, CDR2 FQNEAQ (reference sequence). V gave up 5 bases and J gave up 2 bases, with 15 bases separating them. CDR3 protein: CASSPSELGNYGYTF. In DNA, the CDR3 is TGTGCCAGCAGCCCCTCTGAGTTGGGGAACTATGGCTACACCTTC.

The V gene is TRBV6-5, the J gene TRBJ1-4, with a possible D match to TRBD1 (6 bases). This CDR3 is 13 amino acids long. Germline V gene lookup returns CDR1 MNHEY and CDR2 SVGAGI. V was cut by 7 bases and J by 5 bases, with 11 bases left in between. CDR3 residues: CASIGTRNEKLFF. The CDR3 nucleotides are TGTGCCAGCATCGGGACACGGAATGAAAAACTGTTTTTT.

The chain joins TRBV19 to TRBJ2-3; D might be TRBD2 (5 bases). V was shortened by 10 bases and J by 3 bases, with 20 bases between the two germline ends. This CDR3 has 15 amino acids. Germline V CDR1 and CDR2: LNHDA, SQIVND (reference sequence). CDR3 DNA sequence: TGTGCCACCAGAGGGATCTATGGGTCGACAGATACGCAGTATTTT. The encoded protein is CATRGIYGSTDTQYF.

This clone has more than one count but fewer than ten. The gene calls are TRBV7-9 and TRBJ1-1; possibly TRBD1 for D (5 bases). This CDR3 spans 15 amino acids. V lost 5 bases to trimming and J lost 0 bases, with 13 bases between them. CDR1 is SEHNR and CDR2 is FQNEAQ in the germline V gene (reference sequence). This CDR3 is CASSPRPTVNTEAFF. Here the CDR3 DNA reads TGTGCCAGCAGCCCACGCCCGACAGTGAACACTGAAGCTTTCTTT.

The chain carries TRBV14 and TRBJ2-3; D possibly corresponds to TRBD1 (6 bases). Germline V gene sequence: CDR1 SGHDN, CDR2 FVKESK. Trimming stripped 2 bases from V and 2 bases from J, with 14 bases between. This CDR3 comprises 16 residues. CDR3 sequence reads: CASSQHRQANTDTQYF. The CDR3 coding sequence is TGTGCCAGCAGCCAACATCGACAGGCGAACACAGATACGCAGTATTTT.

This clone was observed a handful of times. The chain couples TRBV30 to TRBJ2-7; TRBD2 might be the D (6 bases). Germline V gene data show CDR1 as GTSNPN and CDR2 as SVGIG (reference sequence). V was pared by 2 bases and J by 7 bases, with 15 bases between. This CDR3 is 13 amino acids long. The CDR3 bases are TGTGCCTGGAGTTGGGCGGGGATGGGGGAGCAGTACTTC. It codes for CAWSWAGMGEQYF.

The chain joins TRBV6-1 to TRBJ1-1; TRBD1 is a possible D gene (6 bases). There are 14 residues in the CDR3. Germline CDR1 MNHNS, CDR2 SASEGT. V was clipped by 3 bases and J by 5 bases, with 13 bases between them. CDR3 residues: CASSERTVVTEAFF. CDR3 nucleotides: TGTGCCAGCAGTGAGAGGACAGTCGTAACTGAAGCTTTCTTT.

This chain links TRBV6-1 with TRBJ2-1, with TRBD2 identical over 11 bases. Trimming cost V 0 bases and J 7 bases; bases outside gene matches: 8. Germline V gene lookup returns CDR1 MNHNS and CDR2 SASEGT. The CDR3 spans 17 residues. DNA for the CDR3: TGTGCCAGCAGTGAAGCAGGGCTAACTAGCGGGAGAAATGAGCAGTTCTTC. Translated, it gives CASSEAGLTSGRNEQFF.